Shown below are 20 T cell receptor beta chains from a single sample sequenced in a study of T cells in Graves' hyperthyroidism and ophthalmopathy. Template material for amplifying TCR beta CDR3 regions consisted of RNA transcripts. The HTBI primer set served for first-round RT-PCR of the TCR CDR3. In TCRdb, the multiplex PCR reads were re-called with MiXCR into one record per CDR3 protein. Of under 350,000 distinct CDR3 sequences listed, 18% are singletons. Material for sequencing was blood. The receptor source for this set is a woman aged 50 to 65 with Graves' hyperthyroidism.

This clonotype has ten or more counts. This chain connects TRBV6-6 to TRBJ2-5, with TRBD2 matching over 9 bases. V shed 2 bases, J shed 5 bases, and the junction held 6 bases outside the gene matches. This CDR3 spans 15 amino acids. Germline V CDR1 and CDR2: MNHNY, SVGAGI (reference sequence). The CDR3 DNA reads TGTGCCAGCAGTTACCGAGCGGGGGGTGGCGAGACCCAGTACTTC. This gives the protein CASSYRAGGGETQYF.

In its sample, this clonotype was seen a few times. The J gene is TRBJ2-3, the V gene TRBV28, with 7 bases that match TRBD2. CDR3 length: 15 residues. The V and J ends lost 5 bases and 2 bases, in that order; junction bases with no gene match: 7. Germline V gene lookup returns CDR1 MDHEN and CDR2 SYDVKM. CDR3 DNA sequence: TGTGCCAGCAGTGGTAGCGGGCCCTCCACAGATACGCAGTATTTT. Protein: CASSGSGPSTDTQYF.

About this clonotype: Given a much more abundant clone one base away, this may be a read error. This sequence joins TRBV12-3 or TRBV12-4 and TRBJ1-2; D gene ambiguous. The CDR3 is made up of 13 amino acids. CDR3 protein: CASSLDAYYGHTF. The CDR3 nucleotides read TGTGCCAGCAGTTTGGACGCTTACTATGGCCACACCTTC.

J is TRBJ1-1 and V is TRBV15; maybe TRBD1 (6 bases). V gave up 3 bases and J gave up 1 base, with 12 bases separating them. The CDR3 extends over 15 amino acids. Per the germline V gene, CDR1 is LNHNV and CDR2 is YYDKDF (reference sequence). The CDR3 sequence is CATSSFGDTNTEAFF. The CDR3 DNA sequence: TGTGCCACCAGCAGTTTCGGGGACACGAACACTGAAGCTTTCTTT.

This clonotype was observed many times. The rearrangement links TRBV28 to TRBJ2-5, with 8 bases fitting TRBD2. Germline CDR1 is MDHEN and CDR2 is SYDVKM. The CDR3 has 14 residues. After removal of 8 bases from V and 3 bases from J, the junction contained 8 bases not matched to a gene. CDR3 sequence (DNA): TGTGCCAGCTCGGGAGGGCTAGCGGAAGAGACCCAGTACTTC. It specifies CASSGGLAEETQYF.

CDR3 in DNA: TGCGCCAGCAGCATGTTGGCCACGAACACCGGGGAGCTGTTTTTT. Translation gives CASSMLATNTGELFF. V and J are TRBV5-1 and TRBJ2-2, with no clear D. Germline V gene data show CDR1 as SGHRS and CDR2 as YFSETQ. Trimming pared 4 bases from V and 0 bases from J, leaving 10 bases between. CDR3 length: 15 amino acids. Supplemented by reference TRBV5-1 and TRBJ2-2, the full variable domain reads KAGVTQTPRYLIKTRGQQVTLSCSPISGHRSVSWYQQTPGQGLQFLFEYFSETQRNKGNFPGRFSGRQFSNSRSEMNVSTLELGDSALYLCASSMLATNTGELFFGEGSRLTVL.

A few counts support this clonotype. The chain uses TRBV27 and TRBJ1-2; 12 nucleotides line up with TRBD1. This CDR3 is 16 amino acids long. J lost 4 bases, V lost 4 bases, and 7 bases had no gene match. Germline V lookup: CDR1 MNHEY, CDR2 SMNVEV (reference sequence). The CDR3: CASSSSGTGGAYGYTF. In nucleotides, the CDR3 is TGTGCCAGCAGTTCTTCCGGGACAGGGGGCGCCTATGGCTACACCTTC.

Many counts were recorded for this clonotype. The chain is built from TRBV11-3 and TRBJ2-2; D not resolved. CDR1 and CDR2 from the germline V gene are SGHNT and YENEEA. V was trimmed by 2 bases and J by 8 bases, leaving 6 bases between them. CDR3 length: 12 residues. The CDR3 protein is CASSLPRGELFF. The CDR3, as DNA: TGTGCCAGCAGCTTACCCAGAGGGGAGCTGTTTTTT.

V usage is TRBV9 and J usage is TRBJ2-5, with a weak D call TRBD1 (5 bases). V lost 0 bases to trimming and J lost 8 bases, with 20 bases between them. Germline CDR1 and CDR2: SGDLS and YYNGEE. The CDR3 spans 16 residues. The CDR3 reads CASSVAKGRNGDTQYF. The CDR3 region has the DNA TGTGCCAGCAGCGTAGCTAAGGGGCGGAATGGGGATACCCAGTACTTC.

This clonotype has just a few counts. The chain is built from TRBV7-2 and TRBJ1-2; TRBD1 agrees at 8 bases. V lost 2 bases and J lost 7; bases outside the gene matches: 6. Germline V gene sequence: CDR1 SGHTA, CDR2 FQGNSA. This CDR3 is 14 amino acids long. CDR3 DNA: TGTGCCAGCAGCTTAAAGGGAGACAGGGGTGGCTACACCTTC. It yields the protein CASSLKGDRGGYTF.

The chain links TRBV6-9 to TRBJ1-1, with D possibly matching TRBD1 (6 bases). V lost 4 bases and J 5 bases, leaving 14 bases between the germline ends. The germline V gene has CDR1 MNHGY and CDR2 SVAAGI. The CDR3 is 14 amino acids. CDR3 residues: CASSFDRRGTEAFF. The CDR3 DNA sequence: TGTGCCAGCAGTTTTGACAGGCGAGGGACTGAAGCTTTCTTT.

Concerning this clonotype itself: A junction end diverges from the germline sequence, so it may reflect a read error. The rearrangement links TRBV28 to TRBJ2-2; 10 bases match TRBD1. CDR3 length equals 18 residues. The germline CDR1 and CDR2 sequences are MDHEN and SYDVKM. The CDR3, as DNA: TGTGCCAGCAGTCCGCACTCCGGGACAGGGGAAAACACCAGGGAGCTGTTTTTT. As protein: CASSPHSGTGENTRELFF.

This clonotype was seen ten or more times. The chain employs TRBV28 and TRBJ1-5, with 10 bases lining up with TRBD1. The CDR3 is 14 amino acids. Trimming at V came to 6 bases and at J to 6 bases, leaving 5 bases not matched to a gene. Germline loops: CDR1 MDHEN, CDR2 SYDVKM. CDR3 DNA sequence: TGTGCCAGCAGCTCGGGACAGGGGAGTCAGCCCCAGCATTTT. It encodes CASSSGQGSQPQHF.

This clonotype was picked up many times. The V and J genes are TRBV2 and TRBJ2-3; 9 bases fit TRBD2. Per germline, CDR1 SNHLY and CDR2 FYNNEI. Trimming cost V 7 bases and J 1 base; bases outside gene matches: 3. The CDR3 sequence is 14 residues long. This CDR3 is CASTREGRTDTQYF. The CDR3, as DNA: TGTGCCAGCACGCGGGAGGGCCGCACAGATACGCAGTATTTT.

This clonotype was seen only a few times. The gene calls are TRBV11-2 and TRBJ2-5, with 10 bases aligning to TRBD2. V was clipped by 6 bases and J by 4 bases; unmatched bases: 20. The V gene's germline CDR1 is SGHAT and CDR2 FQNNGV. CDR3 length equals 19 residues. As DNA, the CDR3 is TGTGCCAGCAGACCCGCTGTTCGCTCTAGCGGGAGAGTAGGAGAGACCCAGTACTTC. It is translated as CASRPAVRSSGRVGETQYF.

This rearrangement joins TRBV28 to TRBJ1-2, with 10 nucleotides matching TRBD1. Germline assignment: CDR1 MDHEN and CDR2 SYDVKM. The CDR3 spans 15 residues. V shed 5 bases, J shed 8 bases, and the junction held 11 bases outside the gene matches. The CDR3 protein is CASSPTGDRGKGYTF. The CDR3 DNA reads TGTGCCAGCAGTCCAACAGGGGACAGGGGCAAGGGCTACACCTTC.

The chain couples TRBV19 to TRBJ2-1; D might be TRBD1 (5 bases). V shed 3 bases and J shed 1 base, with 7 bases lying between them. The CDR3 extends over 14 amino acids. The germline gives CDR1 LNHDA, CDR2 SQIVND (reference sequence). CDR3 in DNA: TGTGCCAGTAGTATTGCAGGGTCCTACAATGAGCAGTTCTTC. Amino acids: CASSIAGSYNEQFF. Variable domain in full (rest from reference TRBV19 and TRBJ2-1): DGGITQSPKYLFRKEGQNVTLSCEQNLNHDAMYWYRQDPGQGLRLIYYSQIVNDFQKGDIAEGYSVSREKKESFPLTVTSAQKNPTAFYLCASSIAGSYNEQFFGPGTRLTVL.

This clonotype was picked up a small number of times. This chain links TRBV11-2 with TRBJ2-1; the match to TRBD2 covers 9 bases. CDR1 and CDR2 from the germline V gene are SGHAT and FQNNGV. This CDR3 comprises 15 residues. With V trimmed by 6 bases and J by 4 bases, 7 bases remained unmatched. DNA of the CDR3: TGTGCCAGCAGTAGACTAGCGGATAAATACAATGAGCAGTTCTTC. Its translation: CASSRLADKYNEQFF.

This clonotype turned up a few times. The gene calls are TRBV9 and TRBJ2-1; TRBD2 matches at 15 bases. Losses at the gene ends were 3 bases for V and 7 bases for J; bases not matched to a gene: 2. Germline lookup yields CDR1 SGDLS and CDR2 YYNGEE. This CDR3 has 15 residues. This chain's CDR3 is CASSGTSGGANEQFF. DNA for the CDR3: TGTGCCAGCAGCGGGACTAGCGGGGGGGCAAATGAGCAGTTCTTC. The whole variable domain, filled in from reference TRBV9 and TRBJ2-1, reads DSGVTQTPKHLITATGQRVTLRCSPRSGDLSVYWYQQSLDQGLQFLIQYYNGEERAKGNILERFSAQQFPDLHSELNLSSLELGDSALYFCASSGTSGGANEQFFGPGTRLTVL.

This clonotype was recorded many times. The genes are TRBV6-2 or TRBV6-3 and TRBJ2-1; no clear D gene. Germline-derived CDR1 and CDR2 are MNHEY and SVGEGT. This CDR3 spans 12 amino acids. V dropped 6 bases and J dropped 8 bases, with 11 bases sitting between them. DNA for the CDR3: TGTGCCAGCAGGATGCCTTGGGATGAGCAGTTCTTC. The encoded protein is CASRMPWDEQFF.